The T cell receptor (beta chain) described here comes from a study of shared clonotypes between healthy human individuals. Whole-study results and caveats: Clonotypes shared by all four donors outscored non-shared clonotypes in generation probability.

The authors distributed each subset's genomic DNA evenly over several immunoSEQ plates. Clones were read by immunoSEQ multiplex PCR, and TCRdb kept only the in-frame ones, dropping some. The sample lists around 2,000,000 clones; 95% were seen once. Details on this clone: Antigen: not known.

The V gene's germline CDR1 is MNHNY and CDR2 SVGAGI (reference sequence). The V end lost 0 bases, the J end lost 5 bases, and 10 bases lay between the germline ends. This CDR3 is built from 14 residues. Specimen: naive CD4+ T cells sorted from blood. The subset denotes: CD45RA+ positively selected. The rearrangement links TRBV6-6 to TRBJ1-2; no clear D gene. The clonotype was recovered from a man younger than 30 in good health. CDR3 protein: CASSYSNGLYGYTF. DNA for the CDR3: TGTGCCAGCAGTTACTCGAACGGGTTATATGGCTACACCTTC.